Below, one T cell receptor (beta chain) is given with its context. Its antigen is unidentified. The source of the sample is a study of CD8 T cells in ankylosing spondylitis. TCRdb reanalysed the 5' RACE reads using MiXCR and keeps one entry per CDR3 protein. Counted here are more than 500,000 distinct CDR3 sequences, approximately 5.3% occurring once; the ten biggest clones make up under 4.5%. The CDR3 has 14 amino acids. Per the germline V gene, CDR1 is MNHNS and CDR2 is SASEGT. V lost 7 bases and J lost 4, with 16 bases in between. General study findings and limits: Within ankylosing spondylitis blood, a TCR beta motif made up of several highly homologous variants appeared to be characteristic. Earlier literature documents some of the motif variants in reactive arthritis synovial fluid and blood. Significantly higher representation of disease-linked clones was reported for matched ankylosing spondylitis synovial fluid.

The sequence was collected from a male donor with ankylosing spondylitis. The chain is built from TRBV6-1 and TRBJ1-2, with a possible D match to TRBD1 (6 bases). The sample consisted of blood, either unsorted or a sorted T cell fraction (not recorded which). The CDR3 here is CASTQQGTLYGYTF. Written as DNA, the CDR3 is TGTGCCAGCACCCAACAGGGAACACTCTATGGCTACACCTTC.